This T cell receptor (beta chain) was obtained from a study of OX40 agonist ivuxolimab in advanced cancers. With baseline, cycle 4 day 1, and cycle 7 day 1 as timepoints, blood was sampled. Study results and limitations: Compared with others, partial responders at 0.1-3.0 mg/kg displayed clonal expansion among the lowest. Some nonresponders also had low normalized T-cell clonal expansion. Still undetermined is the antigen specificity of the expanded peripheral T cells.

This clone occurred a few times. Its antigen is not identified. The same CDR3 arises from other DNA sequences in this sample as well. TCRdb keeps only in-frame clones here, not all; method: immunoSEQ multiplex PCR. This table holds about 26,000 clones, around 85% found once. The receptor was isolated from an adult with an advanced solid tumor such as melanoma, head and neck, liver or kidney cancer. Sequenced here: CD4+ or CD8+ T cells sorted from blood, sampled in a trial of the OX40 agonist ivuxolimab.

The CDR3 protein is CASSLEDYNEQFF. In DNA form, the CDR3 reads TGTGCCAGCAGCTTAGAGGACTACAATGAGCAGTTCTTC. The rearrangement joins TRBV11-3 to TRBJ2-1; unclear D gene. V gave up 0 bases and J gave up 3 bases, with 3 bases separating them. The length of the CDR3 is 13 residues. Germline CDR1 SGHNT, CDR2 YENEEA.